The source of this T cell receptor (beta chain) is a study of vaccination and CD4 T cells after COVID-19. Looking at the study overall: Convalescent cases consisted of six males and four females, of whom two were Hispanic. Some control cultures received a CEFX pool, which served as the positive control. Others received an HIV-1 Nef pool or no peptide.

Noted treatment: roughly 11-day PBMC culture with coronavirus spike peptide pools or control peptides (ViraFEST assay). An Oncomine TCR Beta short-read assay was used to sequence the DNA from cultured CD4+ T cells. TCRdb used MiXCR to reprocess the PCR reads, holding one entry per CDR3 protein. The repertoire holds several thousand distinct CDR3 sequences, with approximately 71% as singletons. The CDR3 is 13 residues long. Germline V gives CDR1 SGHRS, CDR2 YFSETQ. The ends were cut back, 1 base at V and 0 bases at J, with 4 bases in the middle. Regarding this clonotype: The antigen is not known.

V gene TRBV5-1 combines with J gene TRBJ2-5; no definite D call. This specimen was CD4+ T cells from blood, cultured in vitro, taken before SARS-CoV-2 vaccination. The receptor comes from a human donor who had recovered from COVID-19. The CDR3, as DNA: TGCGCCAGCAGCTTGAGCTACCAAGAGACCCAGTACTTC. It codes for CASSLSYQETQYF. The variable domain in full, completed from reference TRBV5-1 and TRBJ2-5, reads KAGVTQTPRYLIKTRGQQVTLSCSPISGHRSVSWYQQTPGQGLQFLFEYFSETQRNKGNFPGRFSGRQFSNSRSEMNVSTLELGDSALYLCASSLSYQETQYFGPGTRLLVL.